The 4 T cell receptor beta chains below were found in one sample sequenced in a study of blood T cells in healthy people across ages. With a J-beta primer mix and a sample-barcoded 5' primer, a second PCR ran 7 to 11 cycles. TCRdb called the 5' RACE reads again in MiXCR, with one record for every CDR3 protein. The data contain approximately 880,000 distinct CDR3 sequences, about 48% of them singletons. Sequencing was carried out using blood. The receptors originated from a man between 25 and 39 years old in good health.

The V call is TRBV28, the J call TRBJ2-7; no clear D gene. Germline values: CDR1 MDHEN, CDR2 SYDVKM. The CDR3 is 14 amino acids. V was pared by 3 bases and J by 3 bases, with 12 bases between. The CDR3 loop reads CASSFRNIYYEQYF. For the CDR3, the DNA is TGTGCCAGCAGTTTCCGGAACATCTACTACGAGCAGTACTTC.

This clonotype was counted at least ten times. The V call is TRBV29-1, the J call TRBJ2-4, with 9 bases fitting TRBD1. From germline, CDR1 is SQVTM and CDR2 ANQGSEA. The CDR3 spans 12 residues. V was pared by 4 bases and J by 5 bases, with 0 bases of the junction left unmatched. The CDR3 bases are TGCAGCGTTGGGACAGGGGAAAACATTCAGTACTTC. Its protein product is CSVGTGENIQYF.

DNA of the CDR3: TGCAGTGCTGCGGGACAAGGGGGTCGAAAGACCCAGTACTTC. Translating it yields CSAAGQGGRKTQYF. The chain uses TRBV20-1 and TRBJ2-7; D may correspond to TRBD1 or TRBD2 (6 bases each). The tail of the sequence fits TRBJ2-5 better, so the J call may be wrong. The CDR3 loop spans 14 amino acids. CDR1 and CDR2 (germline): DFQATT, SNEGSKA (reference sequence).

The chain recombines TRBV2 with TRBJ1-5; D uncertain. The CDR3 covers 15 residues. CDR1 SNHLY and CDR2 FYNNEI come from the germline V gene. The ends were cut back, 5 bases at V and 0 bases at J, with 11 bases in the middle. DNA for the CDR3: TGTGCCAGCAGTCTCAATTCAATTAGCAATCAGCCCCAGCATTTT. Translating gives CASSLNSISNQPQHF.